Below, 28 T cell receptor beta chains from the same sample are listed, as sequenced in a study of cytomegalovirus exposure and HLA in healthy donors. It was with 60 Vbeta and 13 Jbeta primers that the PCR ran. TCRdb's copy holds only in-frame clones and misses some; the assay was immunoSEQ multiplex PCR. The sample shows about 120,000 clones, 74% of them seen only once. Sequencing used PBMCs. The receptors derive from a human donor in good health.

The chain employs TRBV27 and TRBJ2-3; 9 nucleotides agree with TRBD1. The CDR3 covers 16 residues. The germline gives CDR1 MNHEY, CDR2 SMNVEV (reference sequence). Germline trimming cut 5 bases from V and 3 bases from J; bases unmatched to any gene: 9. CDR3 residues: CASSRGTGLVTDTQYF. The CDR3 DNA follows: TGTGCCAGCAGTCGCGGGACAGGGCTCGTTACAGATACGCAGTATTTT.

The V call is TRBV28, the J call TRBJ1-1; 7 bases fit TRBD1. With V trimmed by 4 bases and J by 4 bases, 6 bases remained unmatched. This CDR3 is built from 14 residues. Germline V CDR1 and CDR2: MDHEN, SYDVKM. The CDR3 is CASSSQGLGTEAFF. In DNA, the CDR3 is TGTGCCAGCAGTTCACAGGGGTTAGGCACTGAAGCTTTCTTT.

This chain links TRBV4-2 with TRBJ1-4; D is undetermined. The CDR3 extends over 13 amino acids. CDR1 is LGHNA, CDR2 YNFKEQ, per germline. Trimming left V 9 bases short and J 3 bases short, with 11 bases between. In DNA, the CDR3 is TGTGCCAGTGCTATTGAGCCTAATGAAAAACTGTTTTTT. Translated: CASAIEPNEKLFF.

This rearrangement joins TRBV9 to TRBJ2-2, with TRBD2 matching over 7 bases. The germline V gene has CDR1 SGDLS and CDR2 YYNGEE. After removal of 0 bases from V and 6 bases from J, the junction contained 2 bases not matched to a gene. There are 14 residues in the CDR3. The CDR3, as DNA: TGTGCCAGCAGCGTAGCAGCGGGGCCCGGGGAGCTGTTTTTT. This translates into CASSVAAGPGELFF.

J is TRBJ2-1 and V is TRBV4-2, with D perhaps matching TRBD1 (6 bases). Trimming removed 1 base at V and 9 bases at J, with 10 bases between. Per the germline V gene, CDR1 is LGHNA and CDR2 is YNFKEQ. The CDR3 loop spans 13 amino acids. The CDR3 reads CASSQVSGVEQFF. The CDR3 region has the DNA TGTGCCAGCAGCCAAGTGTCAGGGGTTGAGCAGTTCTTC.

The chain has TRBV30 and TRBJ1-5, with D perhaps TRBD1 (6 bases). Trimming left V 1 base short and J 1 base short, with 8 bases between. Germline lookup yields CDR1 GTSNPN and CDR2 SVGIG (reference sequence). The CDR3 length is 14 residues. The CDR3 is CAWSAGQSNQPQHF. Written as DNA, the CDR3 is TGTGCCTGGAGTGCAGGACAGAGCAATCAGCCCCAGCATTTT.

The sample holds a few counts of this clone. The gene calls are TRBV9 and TRBJ2-7; 10 bases agree with TRBD1. Per germline, CDR1 SGDLS and CDR2 YYNGEE. CDR3 length equals 22 residues. CDR3 amino acids: CDEQSGHGRGMGQGFGGHEQYF. The CDR3 DNA is TGTGACGAACAGTCCGGACACGGCAGAGGAATGGGACAGGGGTTCGGTGGCCACGAGCAGTACTTC.

The CDR3 here is CASSARGFNSPLHF. For the CDR3, the DNA is TGTGCCAGCAGCGCCAGAGGGTTCAATTCACCCCTCCACTTT. The chain recombines TRBV5-6 with TRBJ1-6; no firm D call. CDR1 is SGHDT and CDR2 is YYEEEE in the germline V gene. The CDR3 totals 14 residues. Trimming removed 4 bases at V and 7 bases at J, with 12 bases between.

This rearrangement joins TRBV6-1 to TRBJ2-7, with TRBD1 identical over 9 bases. The germline CDR1 and CDR2 sequences are MNHNS and SASEGT. Trimming at V came to 10 bases and at J to 4 bases, leaving 11 bases not matched to a gene. This CDR3 comprises 14 residues. CDR3 amino acids: CAIFAGTGLYEQYF. CDR3 DNA sequence: TGTGCCATCTTCGCCGGGACAGGGTTATACGAGCAGTACTTC.

This clone turned up a few times. V gene TRBV5-4 combines with J gene TRBJ2-5, with TRBD1 as a possible D gene (9 bases). Germline V CDR1 and CDR2: SGHNT, YYREEE (reference sequence). Trimming took off 0 bases at V and 5 bases at J, with 20 bases between the two ends. The CDR3 loop spans 17 amino acids. The CDR3 DNA is TGTGCCAGCAGCTTGGGCGGGAGGACAGGGGATCCGGAGACCCAGTACTTC. It is translated as CASSLGGRTGDPETQYF.

The chain has TRBV19 and TRBJ1-2; maybe TRBD1 (5 bases). Germline values: CDR1 LNHDA, CDR2 SQIVND (reference sequence). This CDR3 has 15 residues. Deletions cut 4 bases from V and 4 bases from J, with 16 bases between. In nucleotides, the CDR3 is TGTGCCAGTAGTAGATCGACAGCCTTCAGCTATGGCTACACCTTC. This gives the protein CASSRSTAFSYGYTF.

J is TRBJ1-1 and V is TRBV15; D not resolved. CDR3 size: 15 residues. Germline V gene data show CDR1 as LNHNV and CDR2 as YYDKDF (reference sequence). V was pared by 1 base and J by 1 base, with 10 bases between. CDR3 nucleotides: TGTGCCACCAGCAGAGGGCTCCCCTCGAACACTGAAGCTTTCTTT. Amino acids: CATSRGLPSNTEAFF.

V and J are TRBV2 and TRBJ2-5; TRBD1 aligns across 7 bases. With 4 bases clipped from V and 4 bases from J, the junction kept 3 bases outside the gene matches. From germline, CDR1 is SNHLY and CDR2 FYNNEI. This CDR3 has 13 residues. The CDR3 DNA sequence: TGTGCCAGCAGTGCTGACAGGGCAGAGACCCAGTACTTC. It codes for CASSADRAETQYF. Complete variable domain (other parts from reference TRBV2 and TRBJ2-5): EPEVTQTPSHQVTQMGQEVILRCVPISNHLYFYWYRQILGQKVEFLVSFYNNEISEKSEIFDDQFSVERPDGSNFTLKIRSTKLEDSAMYFCASSADRAETQYFGPGTRLLVL.

The genes are TRBV28 and TRBJ2-1, with D possibly matching TRBD2 (7 bases). The CDR3 runs 15 residues. CDR1 MDHEN and CDR2 SYDVKM come from the germline V gene. Between the trimmed V and J ends, which lost 7 bases and 3 bases, there was a span of 16 bases. Here the CDR3 reads CASNGGGGDYNEQFF. As DNA, the CDR3 is TGTGCCAGCAATGGAGGGGGGGGTGACTACAATGAGCAGTTCTTC.

The rearrangement links TRBV5-1 to TRBJ2-3, with TRBD1 identical over 7 bases. The germline CDR1 and CDR2 sequences are SGHRS and YFSETQ. J lost 2 bases, V lost 1 base, and 4 bases had no gene match. The CDR3 length is 15 residues. The CDR3 coding sequence is TGCGCCAGCAGCTTGATGGGGACAGCCACAGATACGCAGTATTTT. Encoded protein: CASSLMGTATDTQYF.

J is TRBJ1-5 and V is TRBV4-2; 9 nucleotides align to TRBD1. There are 16 residues in the CDR3. J lost 6 bases, V lost 0 bases, and 6 bases had no gene match. Looked up from germline, CDR1 is LGHNA and CDR2 is YNFKEQ. The CDR3 coding sequence is TGTGCCAGCAGCCAAGATAGTGGACAGGGGATTCAGCCCCAGCATTTT. Translated: CASSQDSGQGIQPQHF.

The rearrangement uses TRBV27 and TRBJ2-3; a possible D gene is TRBD2 (6 bases). Germline V gene data show CDR1 as MNHEY and CDR2 as SMNVEV (reference sequence). V lost 6 bases and J lost 1, with 14 bases in between. The CDR3 has 15 amino acids. The CDR3 nucleotides are TGTGCCAGCAGAGTAGGATGGGGGGGCACAGATACGCAGTATTTT. This codes for CASRVGWGGTDTQYF.

The chain uses TRBV7-9 and TRBJ1-5; unclear D gene. The germline V gene has CDR1 SEHNR and CDR2 FQNEAQ (reference sequence). V was trimmed by 2 bases and J by 3 bases, leaving 14 bases between them. The CDR3 runs to 16 residues. DNA of the CDR3: TGTGCCAGCAGCTTAACCGGCAGCGGACCCAATCAGCCCCAGCATTTT. Translating it yields CASSLTGSGPNQPQHF.

The V call is TRBV11-2, the J call TRBJ1-2, with 7 bases lining up with TRBD1. The CDR3 length is 13 residues. J gave up 4 bases and V 5 bases, and 4 bases lay outside the gene matches. CDR1 SGHAT and CDR2 FQNNGV come from the germline V gene. The CDR3 DNA sequence: TGTGCCAGCAGCCACGACAGGGCCTATGGCTACACCTTC. Translating it yields CASSHDRAYGYTF.

In DNA form, the CDR3 reads TGTGCCAGCTGTCTGGCCCGGGGTACGATCTACGAGCAGTACTTC. This sequence encodes CASCLARGTIYEQYF. This chain uses TRBV28 with TRBJ2-7, with D tentatively TRBD2 (5 bases). The V gene lost 8 bases and the J gene lost 3 bases, with 20 bases spanning the gap. The CDR3 length is 15 residues. Germline V gene data show CDR1 as MDHEN and CDR2 as SYDVKM. Combining the CDR3 with reference TRBV28 and TRBJ2-7 gives the whole variable domain DVKVTQSSRYLVKRTGEKVFLECVQDMDHENMFWYRQDPGLGLRLIYFSYDVKMKEKGDIPEGYSVSREKKERFSLILESASTNQTSMYLCASCLARGTIYEQYFGPGTRLTVT.

V and J are TRBV9 and TRBJ2-1, with TRBD2 matching 8 bases. Germline V gene lookup returns CDR1 SGDLS and CDR2 YYNGEE. The CDR3 length is 16 residues. Trimming at V came to 0 bases and at J to 7 bases, leaving 9 bases not matched to a gene. The CDR3 protein is CASSVVGVAGLNEQFF. The CDR3 DNA follows: TGTGCCAGCAGCGTAGTAGGAGTAGCGGGGCTTAATGAGCAGTTCTTC.

This rearrangement joins TRBV6-5 to TRBJ2-3; 10 bases line up with TRBD2. Germline lookup yields CDR1 MNHEY and CDR2 SVGAGI. The trim removed 4 bases at V and 1 base at J, leaving 5 bases unmatched. This CDR3 region has 16 residues. The CDR3 region is CASSSLAGWGTDTQYF. The CDR3 DNA reads TGTGCCAGCAGTTCACTAGCGGGATGGGGCACAGATACGCAGTATTTT.

The V and J genes are TRBV5-4 and TRBJ2-7; D perhaps matches TRBD2 (5 bases). Germline V CDR1 and CDR2: SGHNT, YYREEE (reference sequence). There are 14 residues in the CDR3. Trimming removed 4 bases from V and 7 bases from J, with 18 bases in between. The CDR3 DNA follows: TGTGCCAGCAGCCCATCCGGGAAGATGTGGGAGCAGTACTTC. Its protein product is CASSPSGKMWEQYF.

This chain connects TRBV30 to TRBJ2-5; 8 bases match TRBD1. The CDR3 loop spans 14 amino acids. V lost 1 base and J lost 3; bases outside the gene matches: 4. Germline V gene sequence: CDR1 GTSNPN, CDR2 SVGIG (reference sequence). Written as DNA, the CDR3 is TGTGCCTGGAGTGGGGCAGGGGGCGAAGAGACCCAGTACTTC. It is translated as CAWSGAGGEETQYF.

The chain combines TRBV7-9 with TRBJ1-5; TRBD1 is a possible D gene (5 bases). Trimming cost V 5 bases and J 4 bases, with 24 bases left between them. Germline CDR1 and CDR2: SEHNR and FQNEAQ (reference sequence). The CDR3 runs 18 residues. In DNA, the CDR3 is TGTGCCAGCAGCCCCGGCGGAGTCCTGGGGGGACTAAATCAGCCCCAGCATTTT. This encodes CASSPGGVLGGLNQPQHF.

V and J are TRBV7-8 and TRBJ2-7; 8 bases align to TRBD2. V dropped 0 bases and J dropped 8; count of bases not matched to a gene: 0. The CDR3 is 12 amino acids. Per germline, CDR1 SGHVS and CDR2 FQNEAQ. CDR3 residues: CASSLASGKQYF. CDR3 sequence (DNA): TGTGCCAGCAGCTTAGCTAGCGGGAAGCAGTACTTC.

The chain carries TRBV27 and TRBJ1-1; a possible D gene is TRBD1 (6 bases). The germline V gene has CDR1 MNHEY and CDR2 SMNVEV (reference sequence). The V and J ends lost 8 bases and 0 bases respectively, with 13 bases between them. The CDR3 extends over 14 amino acids. The CDR3 region has the DNA TGTGCCAGCCACAGGGTTGGGATGAACACTGAAGCTTTCTTT. Translation: CASHRVGMNTEAFF.

This clone has only one observation. V gene TRBV6-1 combines with J gene TRBJ1-1; D unresolved. The V and J ends lost 2 bases and 1 base respectively, with 8 bases between them. The CDR3 is 14 amino acids. Germline CDR1 reads MNHNS; CDR2 reads SASEGT. CDR3 nucleotides: TGTGCCAGCAGTGAAAGAGGGAAGAACACTGAAGCTTTCTTT. Translating it yields CASSERGKNTEAFF.